Below are 23 T cell receptor beta chains sequenced from a single sample in a study of shared clonotypes between healthy human individuals. The assay was immunoSEQ multiplex PCR, and TCRdb's table has in-frame clones only and misses some. The sample includes roughly 720,000 clones, about 90% of them seen just once. Sequenced input: memory CD8+ T cells from PBMCs. The subset denotes: CD45RO+ cells pooled with CCR7-negative TemRA cells. The receptors derive from a man between 18 and 29 years old in good health. Some clones in this sample may be carry-over from other donors' samples.

The chain has TRBV5-6 and TRBJ2-3; D not certain. This CDR3 region has 15 residues. The V gene's germline CDR1 is SGHDT and CDR2 YYEEEE. The ends were cut back, 0 bases at V and 6 bases at J, with 14 bases in the middle. As DNA, the CDR3 is TGTGCCAGCAGCTTGGGACAACGTATCGGGGATACGCAGTATTTT. Translating gives CASSLGQRIGDTQYF.

V is TRBV27 and J is TRBJ2-7, with a tentative D call TRBD1 (6 bases). Trimming cost V 6 bases and J 3 bases, with 15 bases left between them. The V gene's germline CDR1 is MNHEY and CDR2 SMNVEV (reference sequence). The CDR3 totals 14 residues. CDR3 sequence: CASSVQGRVYEQYF. The CDR3 nucleotides read TGTGCCAGCAGCGTGCAGGGGCGGGTCTACGAGCAGTACTTC.

The chain links TRBV9 to TRBJ2-5; 7 bases are shared with TRBD2. Losses at the gene ends were 4 bases for V and 6 bases for J; bases not matched to a gene: 12. The germline gives CDR1 SGDLS, CDR2 YYNGEE. The CDR3 consists of 15 residues. Here the CDR3 DNA reads TGTGCCAGCAGCTATGGACTAGATGCCAGCCAGACCCAGTACTTC. Amino acid sequence: CASSYGLDASQTQYF.

The chain carries TRBV28 and TRBJ2-3; 11 nucleotides line up with TRBD2. Per germline, CDR1 MDHEN and CDR2 SYDVKM. The CDR3 runs 16 residues. V shed 2 bases, J shed 6 bases, and the junction held 7 bases outside the gene matches. CDR3 sequence reads: CASSLGSGRATDTQYF. The DNA of the CDR3 is TGTGCCAGCAGTTTAGGTAGCGGGAGGGCCACGGATACGCAGTATTTT. Full variable domain (remainder filled in from reference TRBV28 and TRBJ2-3): DVKVTQSSRYLVKRTGEKVFLECVQDMDHENMFWYRQDPGLGLRLIYFSYDVKMKEKGDIPEGYSVSREKKERFSLILESASTNQTSMYLCASSLGSGRATDTQYFGPGTRLTVL.

V usage is TRBV2 and J usage is TRBJ2-2; TRBD2 matches at 10 bases. The CDR3 runs 17 residues. Germline lookup yields CDR1 SNHLY and CDR2 FYNNEI. Germline trimming cut 8 bases from V and 6 bases from J; bases unmatched to any gene: 15. The CDR3 nucleotides are TGTGCCAGCGGAAGATCTTCCGGGACTAGCGAACCCGGGGAGCTGTTTTTT. Its translation is CASGRSSGTSEPGELFF.

The J gene is TRBJ2-5, the V gene TRBV11-2, with 7 bases that match TRBD1. Germline V CDR1 and CDR2: SGHAT, FQNNGV. The V segment lost 5 bases and the J segment 2 bases; nucleotides outside the gene matches: 8. The CDR3 loop spans 15 amino acids. CDR3 bases: TGTGCCAGCAGCCGCCTCACAGGGGTACAAGAGACCCAGTACTTC. Translating it yields CASSRLTGVQETQYF.

The chain couples TRBV6-1 to TRBJ2-7; 9 bases are shared with TRBD2. Germline-derived CDR1 and CDR2 are MNHNS and SASEGT. V dropped 2 bases and J dropped 3; count of bases not matched to a gene: 5. CDR3 length: 15 residues. The CDR3 protein is CASSESSGRGYEQYF. CDR3 in DNA: TGTGCCAGCAGTGAAAGTAGCGGGAGAGGCTACGAGCAGTACTTC.

This clone was recorded once. V usage is TRBV9 and J usage is TRBJ2-7; D is uncertain. The V end lost 3 bases, the J end lost 1 base, and 14 bases lay between the germline ends. CDR1 and CDR2 from the germline V gene are SGDLS and YYNGEE. The CDR3 totals 15 residues. This chain's CDR3 is CASSAGSLPSYEQYF. The CDR3 DNA follows: TGTGCCAGCAGCGCCGGTTCCCTACCATCCTACGAGCAGTACTTC.

V gene TRBV7-9 combines with J gene TRBJ2-1; 15 bases line up with TRBD2. CDR3 length equals 17 residues. The V gene's germline CDR1 is SEHNR and CDR2 FQNEAQ (reference sequence). Trimming at V came to 4 bases and at J to 5 bases, leaving 6 bases not matched to a gene. The CDR3 loop is CASSSGLAGGPHNEQFF. CDR3 DNA sequence: TGTGCCAGCAGCTCCGGACTAGCGGGAGGGCCCCACAATGAGCAGTTCTTC.

This chain uses TRBV4-1 with TRBJ1-1; tentatively, D is TRBD1 (5 bases). The CDR3 has 16 residues. The V and J ends lost 1 base and 1 base respectively, with 13 bases between them. Looked up from germline, CDR1 is MGHRA and CDR2 is YSYEKL. The DNA for the CDR3 is TGCGCCAGCAGCCAAGGTGGAGGGGCGCCGAACACTGAAGCTTTCTTT. Residues: CASSQGGGAPNTEAFF.

This chain joins TRBV6-6 and TRBJ1-1; no clear D gene. The germline V gene encodes CDR1 MNHNY and CDR2 SVGAGI (reference sequence). V was shortened by 2 bases and J by 6 bases, with 10 bases between the two germline ends. This CDR3 is built from 13 residues. CDR3 sequence: CASSYERRSEAFF. DNA of the CDR3: TGTGCCAGCAGTTACGAGAGGCGTTCTGAAGCTTTCTTT.

The genes are TRBV9 and TRBJ1-1; TRBD1 is a possible D gene (5 bases). Per germline, CDR1 SGDLS and CDR2 YYNGEE. V lost 1 base and J lost 3, with 10 bases in between. The CDR3 is made up of 14 amino acids. CDR3 sequence reads: CASSVSDSYTEAFF. The CDR3 nucleotides are TGTGCCAGCAGCGTAAGTGACAGTTACACTGAAGCTTTCTTT.

The V call is TRBV7-2, the J call TRBJ2-5, with 7 bases lining up with TRBD1. V lost 11 bases and J lost 1; bases outside the gene matches: 10. There are 14 residues in the CDR3. Germline V lookup: CDR1 SGHTA, CDR2 FQGNSA. DNA for the CDR3: TGTGCCGCCTCAACAGGGGCCCTCCAAGAGACCCAGTACTTC. It is translated as CAASTGALQETQYF.

V and J are TRBV29-1 and TRBJ2-1; D is possibly TRBD1 (5 bases). Germline lookup yields CDR1 SQVTM and CDR2 ANQGSEA. V was shortened by 3 bases and J by 5 bases, with 5 bases between the two germline ends. This CDR3 spans 11 amino acids. The CDR3 region is CSVEGHNEQFF. As DNA, the CDR3 is TGCAGCGTTGAGGGGCACAATGAGCAGTTCTTC.

This chain links TRBV6-5 with TRBJ1-1; D gene ambiguous. The V gene's germline CDR1 is MNHEY and CDR2 SVGAGI. The CDR3 extends over 13 amino acids. Trimming removed 7 bases from V and 5 bases from J, with 14 bases in between. In nucleotides, the CDR3 is TGTGCCAGCAAGGTAGGAGGGTGGACTGAAGCTTTCTTT. Translated: CASKVGGWTEAFF.

The rearrangement links TRBV5-1 to TRBJ2-1; D unclear. Trimming shortened V by 2 bases and J by 7 bases, and 7 bases separated the two germline ends. There are 12 residues in the CDR3. Germline values: CDR1 SGHRS, CDR2 YFSETQ. CDR3 region: CASSFRVNEQFF. CDR3 nucleotides: TGCGCCAGCAGCTTTAGAGTGAATGAGCAGTTCTTC.

The DNA for the CDR3 is TGTGCCAGCAGCTTAGCATGGGGAGGGGACCAGGAGCAGTTCTTC. Its protein product is CASSLAWGGDQEQFF. The V and J genes are TRBV7-9 and TRBJ2-1; 7 nucleotides line up with TRBD2. The ends lost 0 bases at V and 10 bases at J; junction bases unmatched: 9. The V gene's germline CDR1 is SEHNR and CDR2 FQNEAQ (reference sequence). The CDR3 length is 15 residues.

This sequence joins TRBV29-1 and TRBJ2-3; D possibly corresponds to TRBD1 (6 bases). CDR3 size: 15 residues. Looked up from germline, CDR1 is SQVTM and CDR2 is ANQGSEA. Trimming stripped 1 base from V and 2 bases from J, with 13 bases between. In DNA form, the CDR3 reads TGCAGCGTTGAAGGGTGGGGGCCATCCACAGATACGCAGTATTTT. As protein: CSVEGWGPSTDTQYF.

The genes are TRBV9 and TRBJ1-4, with 7 bases that match TRBD1. The CDR3 is 13 residues long. The germline CDR1 and CDR2 sequences are SGDLS and YYNGEE. The trim removed 3 bases at V and 8 bases at J, leaving 4 bases unmatched. CDR3 region: CASSDTTGEKLFF. The CDR3 bases are TGTGCCAGCAGCGATACGACAGGGGAAAAACTGTTTTTT.

About this clone: A far larger clone lies a single base away; this is likely a read error. Distinct nucleotide sequences in the sample also encode this CDR3. The gene calls are TRBV7-8 and TRBJ2-7; 9 bases agree with TRBD2. The germline gives CDR1 SGHVS, CDR2 FQNEAQ. This CDR3 has 15 residues. CDR3 coding DNA: TGTGCCAGCAGGCTAACTAGCGGGTCCCCCTACGAACAGTACTTC. Translation: CASRLTSGSPYEQYF.

V is TRBV11-2 and J is TRBJ1-1; D may be TRBD1 (6 bases). The ends were cut back, 5 bases at V and 5 bases at J, with 9 bases in the middle. Germline CDR1 is SGHAT and CDR2 is FQNNGV. CDR3 length: 12 amino acids. The CDR3 nucleotides read TGTGCCAGCAGCCCTGGGACAACTGAAGCTTTCTTT. Encoded protein: CASSPGTTEAFF.

The V and J genes are TRBV9 and TRBJ1-1; weak D call: TRBD1 (5 bases). Per germline, CDR1 SGDLS and CDR2 YYNGEE. This CDR3 has 14 amino acids. The V end lost 5 bases, the J end lost 1 base, and 12 bases lay between the germline ends. The CDR3 sequence is CASRRGNQNTEAFF. The DNA for the CDR3 is TGTGCCAGCAGGAGGGGTAACCAGAACACTGAAGCTTTCTTT.

The chain is built from TRBV19 and TRBJ1-5; 11 bases line up with TRBD1. Trimming removed 6 bases from V and 11 bases from J; junction bases left unmatched: 9. CDR3 length equals 14 residues. In germline, CDR1 is LNHDA, CDR2 SQIVND (reference sequence). The CDR3 bases are TGTGCCAGTAGGCCGGGACAGGGGGACGGGGCCCAGCATTTT. It yields the protein CASRPGQGDGAQHF.